Many counts were recorded for the clone carrying this T cell receptor beta chain. This CDR3 comprises 15 residues. Germline assignment: CDR1 MNHEY and CDR2 SVGAGI. Trimming took 0 bases from V and 5 from J; bases not matched to a gene: 2. The entry originates in a study of T cells in Graves' hyperthyroidism and ophthalmopathy. It was RNA transcripts that yielded the amplified TCR beta CDR3 regions. Primed by the HTBI set, a first-round RT-PCR was run on the TCR CDR3. TCRdb re-called the multiplex PCR reads through MiXCR, storing one row per CDR3 protein. The data hold 250,000 or so distinct CDR3 sequences, with around 15% observed a single time.

This sequence joins TRBV6-5 and TRBJ2-2, with TRBD1 matching over 8 bases. The sequencing sample was made of blood. The clonotype originates from a woman in her 50s with Graves' hyperthyroidism that later progressed to Graves' ophthalmopathy. CDR3 loop: CASSYSDRETGELFF. In nucleotides, the CDR3 is TGTGCCAGCAGTTACTCGGACAGGGAAACCGGGGAGCTGTTTTTT.